The 6 T cell receptor beta chains below come from one sample, sequenced in a study of blood T cell repertoires in COVID-19. Profiling relied on immunoSEQ multiplex PCR, and the TCRdb table lists in-frame clones only, not all of them. This sample has a few hundred thousand clones; around 88% occur once, and the top ten carry around 1.7%. Sequences were obtained from peripheral blood. Receptors originate from a woman in her forties or fifties with acute or convalescent COVID-19.

The V gene is TRBV29-1, the J gene TRBJ2-1; D remains ambiguous. V lost 4 bases to trimming and J lost 8 bases, with 15 bases between them. CDR3 length equals 13 residues. Per the germline V gene, CDR1 is SQVTM and CDR2 is ANQGSEA. The CDR3 spells CSVGAFSGYEQFF. The CDR3 region has the DNA TGCAGCGTTGGGGCCTTCTCTGGCTATGAGCAGTTCTTC.

The rearrangement links TRBV12-5 to TRBJ2-2, with TRBD2 identical over 12 bases. J gave up 4 bases and V 0 bases, and 6 bases lay outside the gene matches. The germline V gene encodes CDR1 LGHNT and CDR2 FRNRAP. The CDR3 is made up of 18 amino acids. CDR3: CASGLVLAGGHSTGELFF. As DNA, the CDR3 is TGTGCTAGTGGTTTGGTCCTAGCGGGAGGGCATAGCACCGGGGAGCTGTTTTTT.

The chain recombines TRBV27 with TRBJ2-3; TRBD1 agrees at 8 bases. The V gene's germline CDR1 is MNHEY and CDR2 SMNVEV (reference sequence). CDR3 length: 14 amino acids. The junction had 4 bases not matched to a gene; V was cut back by 2 bases and J by 6 bases. The CDR3 loop is CASSLGTGADTQYF. The CDR3, as DNA: TGTGCCAGCAGTTTAGGGACAGGCGCGGATACGCAGTATTTT.

The chain carries TRBV5-1 and TRBJ1-2; tentative D call: TRBD1 (5 bases). This CDR3 region has 17 residues. Trimming left V 0 bases short and J 2 bases short, with 17 bases between. Germline CDR1 and CDR2: SGHRS and YFSETQ. Here the CDR3 DNA reads TGCGCCAGCAGCTTGGGACATTCGTGGGGGGTCAACTATGGCTACACCTTC. Encoded protein: CASSLGHSWGVNYGYTF.

The chain joins TRBV5-1 to TRBJ1-1; D might be TRBD1 (5 bases). This CDR3 comprises 15 residues. The V gene's germline CDR1 is SGHRS and CDR2 YFSETQ. Trimming cost V 1 base and J 1 base, with 11 bases left between them. The CDR3 DNA follows: TGCGCCAGCAGCTTGCTGGGGCCGAAGAACACTGAAGCTTTCTTT. This sequence encodes CASSLLGPKNTEAFF. Looking up the rest from reference TRBV5-1 and TRBJ1-1 gives the full variable domain: KAGVTQTPRYLIKTRGQQVTLSCSPISGHRSVSWYQQTPGQGLQFLFEYFSETQRNKGNFPGRFSGRQFSNSRSEMNVSTLELGDSALYLCASSLLGPKNTEAFFGQGTRLTVV.

The V and J genes are TRBV28 and TRBJ1-5; D possibly corresponds to TRBD1 (5 bases). The CDR3 sequence is 15 residues long. Trimming left V 6 bases short and J 7 bases short, with 19 bases between. Germline assignment: CDR1 MDHEN and CDR2 SYDVKM. Here the CDR3 DNA reads TGTGCCAGCAGGCCCTCCTTGGGGGAGGAACAGCCCCAGCATTTT. Translating gives CASRPSLGEEQPQHF.